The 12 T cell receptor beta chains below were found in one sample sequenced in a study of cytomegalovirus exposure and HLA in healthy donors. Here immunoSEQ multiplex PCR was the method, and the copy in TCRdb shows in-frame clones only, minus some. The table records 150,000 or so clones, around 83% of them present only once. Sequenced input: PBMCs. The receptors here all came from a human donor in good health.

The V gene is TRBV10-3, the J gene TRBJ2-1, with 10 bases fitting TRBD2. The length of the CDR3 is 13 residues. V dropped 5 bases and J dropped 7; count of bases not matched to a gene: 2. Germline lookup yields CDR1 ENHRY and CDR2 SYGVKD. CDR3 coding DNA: TGTGCCATCAGTAGCGGGGGGGCTAATGAGCAGTTCTTC. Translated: CAISSGGANEQFF.

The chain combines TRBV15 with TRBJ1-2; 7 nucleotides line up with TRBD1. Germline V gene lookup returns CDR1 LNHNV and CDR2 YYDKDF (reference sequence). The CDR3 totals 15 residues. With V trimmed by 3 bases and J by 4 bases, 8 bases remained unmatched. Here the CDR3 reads CATSREVRGAYGYTF. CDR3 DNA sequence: TGTGCCACCAGCAGGGAGGTCAGGGGGGCCTATGGCTACACCTTC.

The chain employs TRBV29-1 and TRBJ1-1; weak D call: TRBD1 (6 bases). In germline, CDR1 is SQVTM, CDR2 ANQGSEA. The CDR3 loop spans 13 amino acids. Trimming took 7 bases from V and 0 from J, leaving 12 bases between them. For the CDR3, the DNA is TGCAGCGCCCACAGGGCTTTGAACACTGAAGCTTTCTTT. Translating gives CSAHRALNTEAFF.

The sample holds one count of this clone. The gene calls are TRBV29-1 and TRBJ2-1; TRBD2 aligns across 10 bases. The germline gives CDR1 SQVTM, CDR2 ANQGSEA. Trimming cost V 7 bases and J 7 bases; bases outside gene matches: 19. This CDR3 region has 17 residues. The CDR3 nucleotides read TGCAGCGGCATTGGGCAGTCTAGCGGGAGCTGGGATAATGAGCAGTTCTTC. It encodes CSGIGQSSGSWDNEQFF.

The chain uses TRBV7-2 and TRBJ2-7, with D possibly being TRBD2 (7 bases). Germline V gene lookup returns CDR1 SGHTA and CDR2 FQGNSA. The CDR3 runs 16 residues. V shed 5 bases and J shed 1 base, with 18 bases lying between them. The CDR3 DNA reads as TGTGCCAGCAGCCCGAGGGGGGGCGACGGTTCCTACGAGCAGTACTTC. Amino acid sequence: CASSPRGGDGSYEQYF.

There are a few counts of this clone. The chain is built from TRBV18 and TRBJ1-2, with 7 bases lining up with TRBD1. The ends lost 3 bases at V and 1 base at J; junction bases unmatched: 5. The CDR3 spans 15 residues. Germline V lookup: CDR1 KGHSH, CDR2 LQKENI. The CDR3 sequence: CASSPVAGGNYGYTF. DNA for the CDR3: TGTGCCAGCTCACCTGTGGCAGGGGGTAACTATGGCTACACCTTC.

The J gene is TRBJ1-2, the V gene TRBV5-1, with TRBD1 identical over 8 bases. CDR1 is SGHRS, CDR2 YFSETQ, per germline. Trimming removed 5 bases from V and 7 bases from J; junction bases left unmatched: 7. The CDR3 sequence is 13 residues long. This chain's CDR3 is CASRPDREVGYTF. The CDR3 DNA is TGCGCCAGCAGACCGGACAGGGAGGTTGGCTACACCTTC.

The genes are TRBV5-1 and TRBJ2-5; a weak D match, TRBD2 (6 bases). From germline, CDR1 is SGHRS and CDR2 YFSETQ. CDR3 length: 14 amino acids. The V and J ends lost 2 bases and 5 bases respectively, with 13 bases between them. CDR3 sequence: CASSLTGRTETQYF. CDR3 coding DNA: TGCGCCAGCAGCTTAACGGGGAGGACGGAGACCCAGTACTTC.

The CDR3: CASYGLRGVEQYF. In DNA form, the CDR3 reads TGTGCCAGCTACGGACTCCGGGGTGTCGAGCAGTACTTC. The chain links TRBV2 to TRBJ2-7, with a possible D match to TRBD2 (5 bases). The CDR3 totals 13 residues. With 8 bases removed from V and 6 bases from J, the gap between germline ends came to 17 bases. Germline lookup yields CDR1 SNHLY and CDR2 FYNNEI.

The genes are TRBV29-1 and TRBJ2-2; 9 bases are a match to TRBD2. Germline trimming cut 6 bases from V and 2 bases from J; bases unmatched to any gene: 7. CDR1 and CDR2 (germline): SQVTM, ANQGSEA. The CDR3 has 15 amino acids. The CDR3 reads CSVTRLADNTGELFF. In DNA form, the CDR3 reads TGCAGCGTAACACGACTAGCGGATAACACCGGGGAGCTGTTTTTT.

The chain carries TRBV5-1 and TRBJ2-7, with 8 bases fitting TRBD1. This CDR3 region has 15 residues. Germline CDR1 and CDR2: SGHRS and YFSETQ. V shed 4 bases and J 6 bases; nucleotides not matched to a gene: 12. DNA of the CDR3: TGCGCCAGCAGCACACGACAGGGGTCGATGGGCGAGCAGTACTTC. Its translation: CASSTRQGSMGEQYF.

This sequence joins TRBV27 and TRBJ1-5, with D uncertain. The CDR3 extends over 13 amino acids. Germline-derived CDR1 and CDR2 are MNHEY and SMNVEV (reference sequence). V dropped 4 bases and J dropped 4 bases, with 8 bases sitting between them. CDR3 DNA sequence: TGTGCCAGCAGTTCCCTGTATAATCAGCCCCAGCATTTT. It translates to CASSSLYNQPQHF.